The 6 T cell receptor beta chains presented below share a single source sample, sequenced in a study of OX40 agonist ivuxolimab in advanced cancers. Generated by immunoSEQ multiplex PCR, the TCRdb table keeps only in-frame clones and is missing some. The table lists about 10,000 clones, roughly nine tenths of them singletons. The source was CD4+ or CD8+ T cells sorted from blood, collected in a trial of the OX40 agonist ivuxolimab. The source of these receptors is an adult with an advanced solid tumor such as melanoma, head and neck, liver or kidney cancer.

The V and J genes are TRBV13 and TRBJ2-7; TRBD1 aligns across 10 bases. The J segment lost 4 bases and the V segment lost 4 bases, leaving 7 bases of the junction unmatched. This CDR3 is 15 amino acids long. Germline values: CDR1 PRHDT, CDR2 FYEKMQ (reference sequence). CDR3 in amino acids: CASSSLRQGAYEQYF. As DNA, the CDR3 is TGTGCCAGCAGCTCCCTTAGACAGGGGGCTTACGAGCAGTACTTC.

The chain combines TRBV23-1 with TRBJ2-5; 7 bases match TRBD2. Being an ORF, TRBV23-1 has a function that is uncertain. V was pared by 4 bases and J by 5 bases, with 13 bases of the junction left unmatched. This CDR3 region has 16 residues. The CDR3 here is CASSLTPDGEGETQYF. Written as DNA, the CDR3 is TGCGCCAGCAGTCTTACCCCGGACGGGGAGGGGGAGACCCAGTACTTC.

The rearrangement links TRBV19 to TRBJ2-5; TRBD2 matches at 14 bases. CDR1 is LNHDA, CDR2 SQIVND, per germline (reference sequence). V shed 4 bases, J shed 5 bases, and the junction held 6 bases outside the gene matches. The CDR3 runs 16 residues. The CDR3 DNA sequence: TGTGCCAGTAGTACGGGACTAGCGGGGGCCGGGGAGACCCAGTACTTC. Translated, it gives CASSTGLAGAGETQYF.

This clone appeared once. The genes are TRBV10-3 and TRBJ1-1; D is uncertain. CDR1 and CDR2 (germline): ENHRY, SYGVKD. V dropped 0 bases and J dropped 0 bases, with 14 bases sitting between them. There are 17 residues in the CDR3. DNA of the CDR3: TGTGCCATCAGTGAGTCTGGGCACCAAGGATTGAACACTGAAGCTTTCTTT. Amino acid sequence: CAISESGHQGLNTEAFF.

J is TRBJ2-7 and V is TRBV14, with D tentatively TRBD1 (7 bases). The length of the CDR3 is 14 residues. Germline V gene lookup returns CDR1 SGHDN and CDR2 FVKESK. The V end was cut by 4 bases, the J end by 3 bases, with 13 bases between. CDR3: CASSPGTAGYEQYF. The CDR3 nucleotides read TGTGCCAGCAGCCCTGGGACAGCGGGCTACGAGCAGTACTTC.

This clone is categorized as medium-sized. The chain combines TRBV7-9 with TRBJ1-5; TRBD1 aligns across 8 bases. The germline CDR1 and CDR2 sequences are SEHNR and FQNEAQ (reference sequence). CDR3 length: 14 amino acids. Germline trimming cut 5 bases from V and 5 bases from J; bases unmatched to any gene: 5. CDR3 nucleotides: TGTGCCAGCAGCCCCCCGGACAGGGATCAGCCCCAGCATTTT. As protein: CASSPPDRDQPQHF.